The 10 T cell receptor beta chains listed next were all sequenced from one sample in a study of T cell changes during pregnancy in multiple sclerosis. Libraries were prepared by immunoSEQ multiplex PCR; TCRdb keeps only in-frame clonotypes and omits some of them. The repertoire holds tens of thousands of clones, with about 93% as singletons. Here the sequenced sample was CD4+ T cells from peripheral blood mononuclear cells, taken in the third trimester of pregnancy. Receptors originate from a female donor with multiple sclerosis, enrolled in a pregnancy study.

The chain employs TRBV14 and TRBJ2-2, with D perhaps TRBD1 (6 bases). Germline V gene sequence: CDR1 SGHDN, CDR2 FVKESK. This CDR3 has 15 amino acids. Trimming cost V 0 bases and J 4 bases, with 9 bases left between them. Here the CDR3 DNA reads TGTGCCAGCAGCCAAGATAACAGGGCCACCGGGGAGCTGTTTTTT. It encodes CASSQDNRATGELFF.

This chain uses TRBV5-1 with TRBJ1-2; perhaps TRBD1 as D (5 bases). CDR3 size: 17 residues. The germline V gene has CDR1 SGHRS and CDR2 YFSETQ. Deletions cut 4 bases from V and 0 bases from J, with 19 bases between. CDR3 in amino acids: CASSTDKGEPANYGYTF. The CDR3 bases are TGCGCCAGCAGCACCGACAAAGGGGAACCAGCTAACTATGGCTACACCTTC.

This chain uses TRBV18 with TRBJ2-1; D remains unclear. The CDR3 totals 12 residues. V was clipped by 1 base and J by 10 bases, with 8 bases between them. The V gene's germline CDR1 is KGHSH and CDR2 LQKENI. CDR3 bases: TGTGCCAGCTCACCACAGCTCGGGGAGCAGTTCTTC. Its protein is CASSPQLGEQFF.

Only one count was recorded for this clone. This CDR3 is CASSPTSGSYNEQFF. The CDR3 DNA is TGTGCCAGCTCACCGACTAGCGGGAGTTATAATGAGCAGTTCTTC. The chain links TRBV18 to TRBJ2-1, with 12 bases matching TRBD2. Germline V gene sequence: CDR1 KGHSH, CDR2 LQKENI. The CDR3 totals 15 residues. After removal of 3 bases from V and 7 bases from J, the junction contained 4 bases not matched to a gene. The full variable domain, its missing parts supplied by reference TRBV18 and TRBJ2-1, is NAGVMQNPRHLVRRRGQEARLRCSPMKGHSHVYWYRQLPEEGLKFMVYLQKENIIDESGMPKERFSAEFPKEGPSILRIQQVVRGDSAAYFCASSPTSGSYNEQFFGPGTRLTVL.

The J gene is TRBJ2-1, the V gene TRBV13; D might be TRBD1 (6 bases). Germline V lookup: CDR1 PRHDT, CDR2 FYEKMQ (reference sequence). V lost 5 bases, J lost 4 bases, and 18 bases lay in between. CDR3 length: 16 amino acids. The DNA for the CDR3 is TGTGCCAGCAGCCTACGCCCAGGACAGCAGTACAATGAGCAGTTCTTC. Translation: CASSLRPGQQYNEQFF.

The chain has TRBV5-4 and TRBJ2-7; 12 nucleotides match TRBD2. Germline V gene data show CDR1 as SGHNT and CDR2 as YYREEE (reference sequence). Trimming cost V 4 bases and J 7 bases; bases outside gene matches: 9. This CDR3 is built from 15 residues. CDR3 protein: CASSGPSGRAEEQYF. CDR3 nucleotide sequence: TGTGCCAGCAGCGGACCTAGCGGGAGGGCCGAGGAGCAGTACTTC.

J is TRBJ2-2 and V is TRBV5-4; D is possibly TRBD1 (5 bases). Germline CDR1 SGHNT, CDR2 YYREEE (reference sequence). The CDR3 sequence is 15 residues long. The ends were cut back, 4 bases at V and 5 bases at J, with 15 bases in the middle. The CDR3 DNA sequence: TGTGCCAGCAGCCCGCAGGCAGGGCGGACCGGGGAGCTGTTTTTT. Translation gives CASSPQAGRTGELFF.

The CDR3 sequence: CASSWGSWGKNNEQFF. CDR3 DNA sequence: TGTGCCAGCAGTTGGGGCTCTTGGGGAAAAAACAATGAGCAGTTCTTC. The genes are TRBV2 and TRBJ2-1; D possibly corresponds to TRBD1 (5 bases). This CDR3 comprises 16 residues. Per germline, CDR1 SNHLY and CDR2 FYNNEI. Trimming stripped 5 bases from V and 5 bases from J, with 19 bases between.

The chain links TRBV9 to TRBJ2-3, with D unclear. Germline V gives CDR1 SGDLS, CDR2 YYNGEE. This CDR3 region has 15 residues. V lost 3 bases, J lost 2 bases, and 13 bases lay in between. CDR3 region: CASSGRLGPTDTQYF. The CDR3 bases are TGTGCCAGCAGCGGCCGACTGGGTCCCACAGATACGCAGTATTTT.

The rearrangement uses TRBV27 and TRBJ2-7, with no clear D. Trimming left V 6 bases short and J 0 bases short, with 12 bases between. CDR3 length: 14 amino acids. From germline, CDR1 is MNHEY and CDR2 SMNVEV (reference sequence). Written as DNA, the CDR3 is TGTGCCAGCAGCGAATGGGCCGACTCCTACGAGCAGTACTTC. As protein: CASSEWADSYEQYF.